This TCR beta chain derives from a study of blood T cell repertoires in COVID-19 (dated by TCRdb to 2018 to 2021). Background on the whole study: Samples from collaborators originated in the United States, Italy and Spain and spanned both the acute and convalescent phases of COVID-19. Deeply sampled blood TCRbeta repertoires from subjects exposed to, actively infected with, or recovered from COVID-19 were included in the dataset. Samples were obtained from the ongoing ImmuneRACE study (first 160 participants) and from roughly 1,300 subjects provided by 6 global collaborators. The material from the prospective study consisted of cDNA or gDNA derived from T cells, B-cell-depleted T cells, or PBMCs. Where HLA class I and class II types were available, the types were taken from metadata supplied by the sample provider, not from assay-based typing. A freely available public database, intended as a resource for researchers studying the immune response to SARS-CoV-2, is where the repertoires were released. Sample metadata almost always included a de-identified subject ID, COVID-19 status, age in years and sex.

TCRbeta CDR3 regions were amplified from genomic DNA using the immunoSEQ Assay, a bias-controlled multiplex PCR. In the paper's pipeline: Within the assay, amplification of reference gene primers was used to estimate how many nucleated cells each sample contained. To quantify the absolute abundance of each unique TCRbeta CDR3 rearrangement, sequence reads were collapsed and filtered. For each sample, productive Simpson clonality was calculated as the square root of Simpson's diversity index over productive rearrangements. TCRdb obtained this table from immuneACCESS and retained in-frame rearrangements with V and J assigned. These tables miss some clones; where compared with another copy, unresolved V genes account for less than half of the shortfall, and the remainder is unexplained. V and J calls and clone size are those listed in that table; D and trimming were worked out from the DNA. The sample records about 250,000 clones, 85% to 90% of which are singletons. Clones ranked in the top ten supply roughly 2.5% of the sample.

To note about this clone: The antigen it recognizes is unknown. No quality values exist for individual bases; no much larger clone is one base distant.

In the prospective study, participants were 18 to 89 years old, resided in about two dozen geographic areas of the United States, and were enrolled through a virtual design. In the prospective study, participants were assigned to cohorts based on the clinical history participants reported in a screening survey and a study questionnaire. Recovered participants in ImmuneRACE Cohort 3 were defined as having two consecutive negative NP/OP PCR tests, clearance from a healthcare professional, or resolution of symptoms. Each participant in the prospective study had whole blood, serum and a nasopharyngeal or oropharyngeal swab collected by mobile phlebotomists. Prospective study participants could optionally give additional blood draws and questionnaires over an approximately two-month period. Blood samples from the prospective study were shipped frozen or at room temperature prior to DNA extraction. The CDR3 covers 15 residues, taking in both the cysteine and the phenylalanine. Left in the record is the CDR3 DNA by itself, 45 bases read in frame from the first base. CDR1 and CDR2 (MNHEY, SVGAGI) derive from the germline V gene. V lost 6 bases and J lost 6 bases, and the count of bases not matched to a germline gene is 5.

General study outcomes and caveats: The quantity of clinical and demographic metadata differed by source and by participant and was supplied without curation.

The TCR sequence derives from a woman aged 18-29 years who had recovered from COVID-19. Sequencing was done on a sample of PBMCs or T cells enriched from blood (not recorded which). The chain was built from TRBV6-5 and TRBJ2-2; 12 of the junction bases match TRBD2. CDR3 sequence: CASRLGLAGSGELFF. The DNA sequence reads TGTGCCAGCAGATTAGGACTAGCGGGGTCCGGGGAGCTGTTTTTT.